The present T cell receptor (beta chain) was sequenced within a study of radiotherapy plus CTLA-4 blockade in lung cancer. Germline assignment: CDR1 SGHTA and CDR2 FQGTGA. The CDR3 extends over 15 amino acids. V lost 5 bases to trimming and J lost 6 bases; unmatched junction nucleotides: 8. Sequencing used immunoSEQ multiplex PCR; TCRdb keeps in-frame clones, though not all of them. The sample includes about 49,000 clones, 70% to 90% of them seen just once. The receptor was isolated from a human donor with non-small cell lung cancer whose response to radiotherapy plus ipilimumab could not be evaluated. The rearrangement links TRBV7-3 to TRBJ2-7; TRBD1 aligns across 12 bases. Sample: peripheral blood, taken from a patient treated with radiotherapy plus ipilimumab. The CDR3: CASSIGDRGRGEQYF. The CDR3 nucleotides read TGTGCCAGCAGCATCGGGGACAGGGGGCGCGGCGAGCAGTACTTC.